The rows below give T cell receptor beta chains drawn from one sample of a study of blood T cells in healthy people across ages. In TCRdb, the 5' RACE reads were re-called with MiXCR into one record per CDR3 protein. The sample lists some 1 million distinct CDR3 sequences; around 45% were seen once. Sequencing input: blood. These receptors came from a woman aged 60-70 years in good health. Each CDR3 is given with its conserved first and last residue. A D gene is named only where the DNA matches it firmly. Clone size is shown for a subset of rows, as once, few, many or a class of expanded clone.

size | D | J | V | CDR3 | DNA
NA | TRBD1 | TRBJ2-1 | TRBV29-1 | CSVEVWTGSSYNEQFF | TGCAGCGTTGAAGTCTGGACAGGGAGCTCCTACAATGAGCAGTTCTTC
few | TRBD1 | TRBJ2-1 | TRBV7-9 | CASSRPGQTYNEQFF | TGTGCCAGCAGCCGTCCGGGACAGACCTACAATGAGCAGTTCTTC
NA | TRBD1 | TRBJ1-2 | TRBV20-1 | CSARGLKQGAEGGCTF | TGCAGTGCTAGAGGCCTGAAACAGGGGGCAGAAGGGGGCTGCACCTTC
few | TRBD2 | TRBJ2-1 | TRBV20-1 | CSARGEIAGAQFF | TGCAGTGCTAGAGGCGAGATAGCGGGAGCGCAGTTCTTC
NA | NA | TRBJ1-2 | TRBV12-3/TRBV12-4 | CASSLVGGLNYGYTF | TGTGCCAGCAGTTTAGTTGGGGGACTGAACTATGGCTACACCTTC
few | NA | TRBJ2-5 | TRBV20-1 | CSARDHEDSEETQYF | TGCAGTGCTAGAGATCACGAGGACAGCGAAGAGACCCAGTACTTC
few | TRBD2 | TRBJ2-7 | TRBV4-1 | CASSQGGLTYEQYF | TGCGCCAGCAGCCAAGGGGGACTAACCTACGAGCAGTACTTC
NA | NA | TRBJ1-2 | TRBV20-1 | CSAPDGYTF | TGCAGTGCCCCAGATGGCTACACCTTC
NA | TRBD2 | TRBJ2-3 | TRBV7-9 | CASSSGSASGASTDTQYF | TGTGCCAGCAGCTCGGGGTCGGCTAGCGGAGCTAGCACAGATACGCAGTATTTT
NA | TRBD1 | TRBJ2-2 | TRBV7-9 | CASSLDRAGELFF | TGTGCCAGCAGCCTCGACAGGGCTGGAGAGCTGTTTTTT
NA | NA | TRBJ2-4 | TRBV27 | CASSLAGPPKSIQYF | TGTGCCAGCAGTTTAGCGGGACCTCCCAAAAGCATTCAGTACTTC
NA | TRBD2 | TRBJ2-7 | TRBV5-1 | CASSAILAGTGEQYF | TGCGCCAGCAGCGCGATTCTAGCGGGAACGGGCGAGCAGTACTTC
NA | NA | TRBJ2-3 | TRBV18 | CASSPRDARSPIVGTDAQYF | TGTGCCAGCTCACCACGAGACGCCAGGTCTCCGATAGTGGGTACAGATGCGCAGTATTTT
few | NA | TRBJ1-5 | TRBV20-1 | CSLRENSNQPQHF | TGCAGCTTACGGGAGAATAGCAATCAGCCCCAGCATTTT
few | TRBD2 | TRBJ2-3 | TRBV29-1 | CSVAGTSGRTDTQYF | TGCAGCGTTGCCGGGACTAGCGGGAGAACAGATACGCAGTATTTT
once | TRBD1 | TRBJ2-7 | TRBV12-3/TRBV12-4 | CASSRGLGQGALLYEQYF | TGTGCCAGCAGTCGCGGGCTGGGACAGGGGGCGTTGTTATACGAGCAGTACTTC
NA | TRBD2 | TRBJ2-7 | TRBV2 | CASSRTSGVYEQYF | TGTGCCAGCAGTCGGACTAGCGGGGTATACGAGCAGTACTTC
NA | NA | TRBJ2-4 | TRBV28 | CASSLLGEEQYF | TGTGCCAGCAGTTTATTGGGGGAGGAGCAGTACTTC
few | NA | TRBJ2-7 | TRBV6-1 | CASSERQRSSYEQYF | TGTGCCAGCAGTGAACGGCAGAGAAGCTCCTACGAGCAGTACTTC
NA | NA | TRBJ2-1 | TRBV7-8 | CASSPPGGGPTNEQFF | TGTGCCAGCAGCCCCCCGGGTGGGGGGCCAACAAATGAGCAGTTCTTC
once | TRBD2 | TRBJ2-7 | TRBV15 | CATSRGGAGEGPHNEQYF | TGTGCCACCAGCAGAGGCGGTGCGGGAGAGGGCCCACACAATGAGCAGTACTTC